This is a list of T cell receptor beta chains from one sample in a study of blood T cell repertoires in COVID-19. TCRdb keeps only in-frame clones here, not all; method: immunoSEQ multiplex PCR. Of around 400,000 clones listed, just under 90% were seen once; the top ten hold 1.7%. What was sequenced was PBMCs or T cells enriched from blood (not recorded which). These receptors came from a woman in her 30s who had recovered from COVID-19. Each CDR3 is given with its conserved first and last residue. D genes are given only for firm matches. Rows may omit the clone size; those that give it use once, few, many or a size class.

V	J	D	size	length	DNA	CDR3
TRBV4-1	TRBJ2-3	.	.	16	TGCGCCAGCAGCCAAGATTGGGCCCCAGGGACAGATACGCAGTATTTT	CASSQDWAPGTDTQYF
TRBV15	TRBJ2-5	TRBD2	.	17	TGTGCCACCAGCAGAGCCTCCGGGACTAGCGTTCAAGAGACCCAGTACTTC	CATSRASGTSVQETQYF
TRBV19	TRBJ1-1	TRBD1	.	15	TGTGCCAGTAAAAGACAGGGCCTTTGGGGCACTGAAGCTTTCTTT	CASKRQGLWGTEAFF
TRBV5-4	TRBJ2-2	.	.	12	TGTGCCAGCCTCCGGGAGACCGGGGAGCTGTTTTTT	CASLRETGELFF
TRBV5-1	TRBJ1-3	.	.	15	TGCGCCAGCAGTGTAGGACAGCCTACTGGAAACACCATATATTTT	CASSVGQPTGNTIYF
TRBV7-2	TRBJ2-5	.	once	14	TGTGCCAGCAGATTTAACCGGGTGGAAGAGACCCAGTACTTC	CASRFNRVEETQYF
TRBV7-8	TRBJ1-6	.	.	18	TGTGCCAGCAGCTTAGGAAGTCACTTAAGCTCCTATAATTCACCCCTCCACTTT	CASSLGSHLSSYNSPLHF
TRBV18	TRBJ2-7	.	.	14	TGTGCCAGCTCACCCCAGGGGACCCCCTACGAGCAGTACTTC	CASSPQGTPYEQYF
TRBV7-9	TRBJ1-1	TRBD1	.	17	TGTGCCAGCAGCCAGAGGGACAGACCAAATCGGAACACTGAAGCTTTCTTT	CASSQRDRPNRNTEAFF
TRBV19	TRBJ1-1	TRBD1	.	14	TGTGCCAGTGCCCCGGACAGGGCATTAACTGAAGCTTTCTTT	CASAPDRALTEAFF
TRBV29-1	TRBJ2-3	.	.	16	TGCAGCGTTGAAGGGGTAAGGGGATCTAGCACAGATACGCAGTATTTT	CSVEGVRGSSTDTQYF
TRBV6-6	TRBJ2-5	TRBD1	.	13	TGTGCCAGCAGGGGACAGGGCCATGAGACCCAGTACTTC	CASRGQGHETQYF
TRBV27	TRBJ1-2	.	.	12	TGTGCCAGCAGAACGGGGGGGAATGGCTACACCTTC	CASRTGGNGYTF
TRBV9	TRBJ2-7	.	.	14	TGTGCCAGCAGCGTAGGCCAGGGGACCTACGAGCAGTACTTC	CASSVGQGTYEQYF
TRBV28	TRBJ2-1	TRBD2	.	17	TGTGCCAGCAGTTTGATAGAGGGACTAGCGGGATACAATGAGCAGTTCTTC	CASSLIEGLAGYNEQFF
TRBV9	TRBJ1-2	TRBD1	.	15	TGTGCCAGCAGCACACTCACAGGGGGCGGCTATGGCTACACCTTC	CASSTLTGGGYGYTF
TRBV6-5	TRBJ1-1	TRBD1	once	14	TGTGCCAGCAGCCGAGGACAGGGGCGGTCTGAAGCTTTCTTT	CASSRGQGRSEAFF
TRBV12-3/TRBV12-4	TRBJ2-7	.	.	12	TGTGCCAGCAGTAGGACAACCTACGAGCAGTACTTC	CASSRTTYEQYF
TRBV3-1/TRBV3-2	TRBJ1-2	.	.	15	TGTGCCAGCAGCCAAGACAGGGCTCCAAACTATGGCTACACCTTC	CASSQDRAPNYGYTF
TRBV7-3	TRBJ2-1	.	.	13	TGTGCCAGCAGCTTATTCGCCGGGTTTAGGTTGTTCTTC	CASSLFAGFRLFF
TRBV19	TRBJ2-7	TRBD1	once	15	TGTGCCAGTAGTATATTCGACAGGGCTCGGGACGAGCAGTACTTC	CASSIFDRARDEQYF
TRBV7-9	TRBJ2-1	TRBD2	.	16	TGTGCCAGCAGCCCCGGAGCGGCTAGCGGGGGCAATGAGCAGTTCTTC	CASSPGAASGGNEQFF
TRBV24-1	TRBJ2-1	TRBD1	.	16	TGTGCCACCAGTGATTTGGGGACAGGGGGCAAAGATGAGCAGTTCTTC	CATSDLGTGGKDEQFF
TRBV6-2/TRBV6-3	TRBJ1-6	TRBD1	.	17	TGTGCCAGCAGTGCCCGGTGGACAGGCGGATTAGAGAGAGCCCTCCACTTT	CASSARWTGGLERALHF
TRBV5-1	TRBJ1-1	.	.	16	TGCGCCAGCAGCTACCGACCTGGGGGCATGAACACTGAAGCTTTCTTT	CASSYRPGGMNTEAFF